A single sample gave rise to the 18 T cell receptor beta chains below, sequenced in a study of blood T cell repertoires in COVID-19. Measured with immunoSEQ multiplex PCR; TCRdb has only the in-frame clones, and not every one. The profile shows about 360,000 clones, 86% of them singletons. The material sequenced was peripheral blood. Receptor source: an older woman with COVID-19, enrolled during active disease.

The rearrangement uses TRBV9 and TRBJ1-2; D is unclear. CDR1 SGDLS and CDR2 YYNGEE come from the germline V gene. The length of the CDR3 is 15 residues. Trimming cost V 4 bases and J 4 bases, with 17 bases left between them. CDR3 protein: CASSPQADGTYGYTF. DNA for the CDR3: TGTGCCAGCAGCCCCCAGGCCGACGGAACCTATGGCTACACCTTC.

The rearrangement uses TRBV10-3 and TRBJ1-2; 10 nucleotides match TRBD1. This CDR3 has 17 amino acids. Trimming removed 3 bases from V and 2 bases from J; junction bases left unmatched: 9. Per germline, CDR1 ENHRY and CDR2 SYGVKD. This chain's CDR3 is CAISEAEGTGANYGYTF. In nucleotides, the CDR3 is TGTGCCATCAGTGAAGCCGAAGGGACAGGGGCGAACTATGGCTACACCTTC.

The rearrangement links TRBV14 to TRBJ2-1; D gene uncertain. The CDR3 is 15 residues long. Germline CDR1 and CDR2: SGHDN and FVKESK. V shed 0 bases and J shed 9 bases, with 15 bases lying between them. CDR3 sequence (DNA): TGTGCCAGCAGCCAAGAGGTGCAGCCTAGATCTGAGCAGTTCTTC. It encodes CASSQEVQPRSEQFF.

V is TRBV3-1 (or the pseudogene TRBV3-2) and J is TRBJ2-7; no clear D. Trimming took 0 bases from V and 0 from J, leaving 15 bases between them. Germline V CDR1 and CDR2: LGHDT, YNNKEL (reference sequence). This CDR3 has 17 residues. The CDR3 sequence: CASSQDKRQLFSYEQYF. The CDR3 region has the DNA TGTGCCAGCAGCCAAGATAAGAGACAACTCTTCTCCTACGAGCAGTACTTC.

Note on this clone: At one end the junction does not follow the germline gene, possibly because of a read error. The chain uses TRBV5-1 and TRBJ2-7, with D possibly matching TRBD2 (5 bases). CDR3 length: 15 residues. CDR1 and CDR2 from the germline V gene are SGHRS and YFSETQ. The CDR3 is CASSLDSTSSYEQYF. In DNA, the CDR3 is TGCGCCAGCAGTTTGGACTCAACCTCCTCCTACGAGCAGTACTTC.

This chain links TRBV11-1 with TRBJ2-5, with 15 positions matching TRBD2. With V trimmed by 2 bases and J by 7 bases, 2 bases remained unmatched. CDR3 length: 15 residues. The germline V gene encodes CDR1 SGHAT and CDR2 FQDESV (reference sequence). CDR3 coding DNA: TGTGCCAGCAGCTTATCGGGACTAGCGGGGGGGACCCAGTACTTC. It is translated as CASSLSGLAGGTQYF.

The V call is TRBV11-2, the J call TRBJ2-3; D remains ambiguous. The CDR3 has 13 amino acids. Germline CDR1 reads SGHAT; CDR2 reads FQNNGV. Trimming removed 5 bases from V and 5 bases from J, with 11 bases in between. CDR3 loop: CASSQVAKDTQYF. CDR3 coding DNA: TGTGCCAGCAGCCAAGTGGCAAAAGATACGCAGTATTTT.

This chain uses TRBV2 with TRBJ1-3; the D is unclear. Trimming shortened V by 2 bases and J by 0 bases, and 14 bases separated the two germline ends. The CDR3 totals 17 residues. From germline, CDR1 is SNHLY and CDR2 FYNNEI. The CDR3 protein is CASSELLWESSGNTIYF. In nucleotides, the CDR3 is TGTGCCAGCAGTGAATTGCTGTGGGAGAGCTCTGGAAACACCATATATTTT.

V and J are TRBV13 and TRBJ2-4; unclear D gene. This CDR3 spans 14 amino acids. Trimming left V 0 bases short and J 0 bases short, with 3 bases between. Germline lookup yields CDR1 PRHDT and CDR2 FYEKMQ (reference sequence). The CDR3 protein is CASSLGLAKNIQYF. CDR3 nucleotide sequence: TGTGCCAGCAGCTTAGGCCTAGCCAAAAACATTCAGTACTTC.

The J gene is TRBJ1-2, the V gene TRBV20-1; D possibly corresponds to TRBD1 (6 bases). Germline V gene sequence: CDR1 DFQATT, CDR2 SNEGSKA (reference sequence). This CDR3 comprises 11 residues. V was cut by 3 bases and J by 8 bases, with 10 bases left in between. In nucleotides, the CDR3 is TGCAGTGCTAGCAGGGGAGACGGCTACACCTTC. Its translation: CSASRGDGYTF.

This chain links TRBV9 with TRBJ2-1; TRBD1 might be the D (6 bases). Germline CDR1 and CDR2: SGDLS and YYNGEE. Trimming cost V 3 bases and J 2 bases, with 12 bases left between them. The CDR3 extends over 15 amino acids. CDR3 sequence reads: CASSAPGHTYNEQFF. CDR3 nucleotide sequence: TGTGCCAGCAGCGCTCCGGGACACACCTACAATGAGCAGTTCTTC.

The rearrangement joins TRBV3-1 (or the pseudogene TRBV3-2) to TRBJ1-1; TRBD1 matches 8 bases. This CDR3 spans 14 amino acids. CDR1 is LGHDT and CDR2 is YNNKEL in the germline V gene (reference sequence). V lost 3 bases and J lost 5; bases outside the gene matches: 5. The CDR3 spells CASSQDRVGTEAFF. The CDR3, as DNA: TGTGCCAGCAGCCAGGACAGGGTTGGGACTGAAGCTTTCTTT.

The chain couples TRBV15 to TRBJ2-3; TRBD1 agrees at 11 bases. The CDR3 consists of 16 residues. CDR1 and CDR2 (germline): LNHNV, YYDKDF (reference sequence). The J segment lost 4 bases and the V segment lost 1 base, leaving 4 bases of the junction unmatched. CDR3 protein: CATSRGTGGEADTQYF. The CDR3, as DNA: TGTGCCACCAGCAGAGGGACAGGGGGCGAAGCAGATACGCAGTATTTT. The entire variable domain, with the rest obtained from reference TRBV15 and TRBJ2-3, is as follows: DAMVIQNPRYQVTQFGKPVTLSCSQTLNHNVMYWYQQKSSQAPKLLFHYYDKDFNNEADTPDNFQSRRPNTSFCFLDIRSPGLGDTAMYLCATSRGTGGEADTQYFGPGTRLTVL.

The V call is TRBV5-1, the J call TRBJ1-2; D not resolved. From germline, CDR1 is SGHRS and CDR2 YFSETQ. The CDR3 totals 14 residues. Trimming removed 5 bases from V and 4 bases from J, with 15 bases in between. CDR3 in DNA: TGCGCCAGCAGGGACTCACAGAGCTTCTATGGCTACACCTTC. This sequence encodes CASRDSQSFYGYTF.

The gene calls are TRBV29-1 and TRBJ2-3; a weak D match, TRBD1 (6 bases). CDR1 is SQVTM and CDR2 is ANQGSEA in the germline V gene. CDR3 size: 13 residues. V shed 3 bases and J shed 5 bases, with 12 bases lying between them. Here the CDR3 DNA reads TGCAGCGTTGATGTGGGGGCGATAGATACGCAGTATTTT. It is translated as CSVDVGAIDTQYF.

The chain joins TRBV5-4 to TRBJ2-7; 10 nucleotides align to TRBD2. This CDR3 contains 18 residues. Trimming cost V 0 bases and J 3 bases; bases outside gene matches: 12. The germline CDR1 and CDR2 sequences are SGHNT and YYREEE (reference sequence). The CDR3 region is CASSLGAGGPGLVYEQYF. The CDR3 DNA reads TGTGCCAGCAGCTTGGGAGCGGGGGGGCCTGGGTTGGTCTACGAGCAGTACTTC.

The chain recombines TRBV6-5 with TRBJ2-5; 9 bases match TRBD1. The CDR3 sequence is 15 residues long. The V and J ends lost 7 bases and 2 bases, in that order; junction bases with no gene match: 8. Per germline, CDR1 MNHEY and CDR2 SVGAGI. The DNA for the CDR3 is TGTGCCAGCACCCGGAGGGGGACAGGGCAAGAGACCCAGTACTTC. This gives the protein CASTRRGTGQETQYF.

This clone was recorded once. This chain connects TRBV29-1 to TRBJ2-2; D is perhaps TRBD2 (5 bases). Germline lookup yields CDR1 SQVTM and CDR2 ANQGSEA. CDR3 length equals 14 residues. Trimming took off 1 base at V and 1 base at J, with 7 bases between the two ends. The CDR3 protein is CSVEAGMNTGELFF. CDR3 nucleotides: TGCAGCGTTGAAGCGGGGATGAACACCGGGGAGCTGTTTTTT.